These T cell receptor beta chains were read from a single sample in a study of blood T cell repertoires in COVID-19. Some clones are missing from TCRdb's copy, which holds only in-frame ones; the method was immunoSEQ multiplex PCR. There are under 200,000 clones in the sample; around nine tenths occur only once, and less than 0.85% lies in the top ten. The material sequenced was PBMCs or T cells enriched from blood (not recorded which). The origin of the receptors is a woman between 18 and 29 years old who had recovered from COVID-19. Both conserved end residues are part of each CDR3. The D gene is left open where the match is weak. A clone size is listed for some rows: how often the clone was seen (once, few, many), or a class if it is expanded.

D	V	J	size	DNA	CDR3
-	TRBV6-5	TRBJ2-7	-	TGTGCCAGCAGTACTGTCCGCGAGCAGTACTTC	CASSTVREQYF
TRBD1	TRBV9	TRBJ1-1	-	TGTGCCAGCAGCGGCCTGAGACAGGGGAGGACTGAAGCTTTCTTT	CASSGLRQGRTEAFF
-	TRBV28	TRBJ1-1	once	TGTGCCAGCAGTTCAGGGACTTGGACTGAAGCTTTCTTT	CASSSGTWTEAFF
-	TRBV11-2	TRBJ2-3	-	TGTGCCAGCAGCTTAGGTGGACTCTCTAGCACAGATACGCAGTATTTT	CASSLGGLSSTDTQYF
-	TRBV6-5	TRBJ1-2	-	TGTGCCAGCAGTTACGGGGGGGGCTATGGCTACACCTTC	CASSYGGGYGYTF
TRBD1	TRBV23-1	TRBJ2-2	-	TGCGCCAGCAGTCAATCGGGAACAGGGGCCACGGGGGAGCTGTTTTTT	CASSQSGTGATGELFF
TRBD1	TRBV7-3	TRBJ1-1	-	TGTGCCAGCAGCCGGGACAGCATGAACACTGAAGCTTTCTTT	CASSRDSMNTEAFF
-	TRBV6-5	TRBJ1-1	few	TGTGCCAGCCGGAGGAGCGGGCAACCAAACACTGAAGCTTTCTTT	CASRRSGQPNTEAFF
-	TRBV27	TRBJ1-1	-	TGTGCCAGCAGTTTAAGTTACTCGGGCGGGACTGAAGCTTTCTTT	CASSLSYSGGTEAFF
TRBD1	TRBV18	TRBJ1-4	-	TGTGCCAGCTCCGACAGGGAAGGGGAAAAACTGTTTTTT	CASSDREGEKLFF
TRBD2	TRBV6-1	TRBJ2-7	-	TGTGCCAGCAGTGCATGGACTAGCGGGAGCTCCTACGAGCAGTACTTC	CASSAWTSGSSYEQYF
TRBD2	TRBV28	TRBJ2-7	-	TGTGCCAGCAGATACCGGACTAGCGGGACTGACTACGAGCAGTACTTC	CASRYRTSGTDYEQYF
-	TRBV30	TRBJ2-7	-	TGTGCCTCCCAGGGGACCTACGAGCAGTACTTC	CASQGTYEQYF
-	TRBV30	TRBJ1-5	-	TGTGCCTACCGGGACACTGAGATGGGTCAGCCCCAGCATTTT	CAYRDTEMGQPQHF
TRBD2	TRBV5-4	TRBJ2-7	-	TGTGCCAGCAGCTTGGGTTCGCAGATAGCGGGGGCGGACGAGCAGTACTTC	CASSLGSQIAGADEQYF
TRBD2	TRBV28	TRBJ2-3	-	TGTGCCAGCAGTTTAGGTCTAGCGGGAGGGGTCAGGGATACGCAGTATTTT	CASSLGLAGGVRDTQYF
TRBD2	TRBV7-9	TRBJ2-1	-	TGTGCCAGCAGTTCCGGGACTAGCGGGTTCGATGAGCAGTTCTTC	CASSSGTSGFDEQFF
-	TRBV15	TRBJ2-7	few	TGTGCCACCAGCAGAGATCGGAGATACGAGCAGTACTTC	CATSRDRRYEQYF
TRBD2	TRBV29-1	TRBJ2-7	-	TGCAGCGTTGACGGTGTTATCGGGGGGATGAACTACGAGCAGTACTTC	CSVDGVIGGMNYEQYF
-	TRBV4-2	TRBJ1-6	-	TGTGCCAGCAGCCAAGAGACAGGCAATTCACCCCTCCACTTT	CASSQETGNSPLHF
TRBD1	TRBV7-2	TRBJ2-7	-	TGTGCCAGCAGCCCAGGACAGGGCGCCCTGTACGAGCAGTACTTC	CASSPGQGALYEQYF
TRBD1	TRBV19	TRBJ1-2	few	TGTGCCAGTAGTCTAACCGGGACAGAGAACTATGGCTACACCTTC	CASSLTGTENYGYTF
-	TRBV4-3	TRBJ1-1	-	TGCGCCAGCAGCCAAGAACTACAGGGTAAGACTGAAGCTTTCTTT	CASSQELQGKTEAFF
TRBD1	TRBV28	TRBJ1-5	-	TGTGCCTCCAAGGACAGGGTAAGCTATCAGCCCCAGCATTTT	CASKDRVSYQPQHF
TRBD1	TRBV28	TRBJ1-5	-	TGTGCCAGCAGTTTAAGGGGGCAGCGGGTTGGGAATCAGCCCCAGCATTTT	CASSLRGQRVGNQPQHF
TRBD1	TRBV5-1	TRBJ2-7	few	TGCGCCAGCAGCTTGGAGGGGGCGGGCGGCGAGCAGTACTTC	CASSLEGAGGEQYF
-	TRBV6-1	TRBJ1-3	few	TGTGCCAGCAGTGCCGCTAAAACGGGGGGGGGCTCTGGAAACACCATATATTTT	CASSAAKTGGGSGNTIYF
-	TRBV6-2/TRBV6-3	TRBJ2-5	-	TGTGCCAGCAGTTACTCGAAGCTCGGAACGGAAAGGGGTCGGGAGACCCAGTACTTC	CASSYSKLGTERGRETQYF
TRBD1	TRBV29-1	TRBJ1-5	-	TGCAGCGTCGGGACAGGGAATCAGCCCCAGCATTTT	CSVGTGNQPQHF
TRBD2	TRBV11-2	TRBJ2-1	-	TGTGCCAGCAGTCCAAGCGGGGTGATCGGGAATGAGCAGTTCTTC	CASSPSGVIGNEQFF
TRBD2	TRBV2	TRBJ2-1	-	TGTGCCAGCTCCCACGGGACTAGCGCTTACAATGAGCAGTTCTTC	CASSHGTSAYNEQFF
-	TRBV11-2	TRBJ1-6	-	TGTGCCAGCAGCTTAGACGGGAGAGCCTATAATTCACCCCTCCACTTT	CASSLDGRAYNSPLHF
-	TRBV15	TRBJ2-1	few	TGTGCCACCAGCCAGCGAGGAGGGTCCAATGAGCAGTTCTTC	CATSQRGGSNEQFF
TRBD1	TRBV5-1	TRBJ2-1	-	TGCGCCAGCAGCTTGGCCCGGGACAGGCTTCACCATGAGCAGTTCTTC	CASSLARDRLHHEQFF
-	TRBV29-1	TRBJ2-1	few	TGCAGCGTTGAACGCGGGAATGAGCAGTTCTTC	CSVERGNEQFF
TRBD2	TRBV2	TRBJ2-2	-	TGTGCCATAGTAGCGGGAACCGGGGAGCTGTTTTTT	CAIVAGTGELFF
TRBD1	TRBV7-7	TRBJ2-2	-	TGTGCTAGCAGTCCACAGGGGGCCGTTACCGGGGAGCTGTTTTTT	CASSPQGAVTGELFF
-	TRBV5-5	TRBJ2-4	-	TGTGCCAGCAGCTTCTGGGGGGAAAACATTCAGTACTTC	CASSFWGENIQYF
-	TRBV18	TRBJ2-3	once	TGTGCCAGCTCACCGCGGATCTCTAGCACAGATACGCAGTATTTT	CASSPRISSTDTQYF
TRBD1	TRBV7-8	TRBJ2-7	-	TGTGCCAGCAGCTTAGTGGGACAGGGATTACCCGAGCAGTACTTC	CASSLVGQGLPEQYF
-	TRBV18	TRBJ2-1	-	TGTGCCAGCTCACCACCTCACAGGGTAGCTCACAATGAGCAGTTCTTC	CASSPPHRVAHNEQFF
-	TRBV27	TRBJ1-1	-	TGTGCCAGCAGTTTACTCGGGAACACTGAAGCTTTCTTT	CASSLLGNTEAFF
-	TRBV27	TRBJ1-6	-	TGTGCCAGCAGTTCCTACGTACCAATGACAGGCGGCTCCTATAATTCACCCCTCCACTTT	CASSSYVPMTGGSYNSPLHF
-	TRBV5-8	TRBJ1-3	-	TGTGCCAGCAGTTTAGATTTTTCTGGAAACACCATATATTTT	CASSLDFSGNTIYF
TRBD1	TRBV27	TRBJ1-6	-	TGTGCCAGCAGGACAGGGGGCCGGCGGAATTCACCCCTCCACTTT	CASRTGGRRNSPLHF
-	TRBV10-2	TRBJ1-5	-	TGCGCCAGCAGTGAGAAGCCCAGCAATCAGCCCCAGCATTTT	CASSEKPSNQPQHF
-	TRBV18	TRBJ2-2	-	TGTGCCAGCTCATCCGGGAGTTCGAACACCGGGGAGCTGTTTTTT	CASSSGSSNTGELFF
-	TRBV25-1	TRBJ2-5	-	TGTGCCAGCAGTGATACGGTAACCCAAGAGACCCAGTACTTC	CASSDTVTQETQYF
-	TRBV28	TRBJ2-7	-	TGTGCCAGCAATGGCGGGTTAGTAAGCCCGTACTTC	CASNGGLVSPYF
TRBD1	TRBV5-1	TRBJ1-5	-	TGCGCCAGCAGCGCAGACAGGGGGCCTAGCAATCAGCCCCAGCATTTT	CASSADRGPSNQPQHF
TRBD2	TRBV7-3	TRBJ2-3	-	TGTGCCAGCAGCATAAACGGGGGGAGCACAGATACGCAGTATTTT	CASSINGGSTDTQYF
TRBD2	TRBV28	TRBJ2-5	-	TGTGCCAGCAGTTCCACCCACGGGACTAGATCCGATCACTTC	CASSSTHGTRSDHF
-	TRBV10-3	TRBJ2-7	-	TGTGCCATCAGTGAGAAGCAAACCTACGAGCAGTACTTC	CAISEKQTYEQYF
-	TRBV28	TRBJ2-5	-	TGTGCCAGCTTGAGCGGTACCGGAGAGACCCAGTACTTC	CASLSGTGETQYF
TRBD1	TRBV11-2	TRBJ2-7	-	TGTGCCAGCGGCTATAGCCCGGGACAGCGTGCCTTAGGGCAGTACTTC	CASGYSPGQRALGQYF